This section outlines one T cell receptor (beta chain) sequence together with its context. Its antigen is currently unknown. Relative to the germline gene, one junction end is altered; a read error may explain this. The sample comes from a study of cytomegalovirus exposure and HLA in healthy donors. The PCR contained 60 Vbeta and 13 Jbeta primers. Data came from immunoSEQ multiplex PCR; TCRdb stores just in-frame clones and leaves some out. The sample lists 200,000 to 250,000 clones; roughly 79% were seen once. Per germline, CDR1 SGHDT and CDR2 YYEEEE. The CDR3 is 16 residues long. General study points: In a later analysis, a missense DCLRE1C variant was linked to TCR beta V- and J-gene trimming.

This sequence joins TRBV5-6 and TRBJ2-2, with D maybe TRBD1 (6 bases). Material for sequencing was PBMCs. The sequence was obtained from a man younger than 35 in good health and CMV-seronegative. Here the CDR3 DNA reads TGTGCCGGCAGCTTGCAGCTGACAGGAGGCACCGGGGAGCTGTTTTTT. It specifies CAGSLQLTGGTGELFF.